This T cell receptor beta chain emerged from a study of regulatory T cells in long-lasting Graves disease. The wider study: Graves' patients, diagnosed recently, had received antithyroid drugs under 3 months. Findings of the study overall: Persistent disease exhibited a predilection for TRBV28, TRBJ1-2 and TRBJ2-5. Only peripheral blood was studied, not thyroid tissue. With 2,741 shared public clonotypes, persistent patients exceeded new patients, who shared about 1,000.

This clonotype was detected many times. What it binds is unknown. Time point: newly diagnosed GD, antithyroid drugs for less than 3 months. The TCR library used RNA extracted from PBMCs. This CDR3 region has 15 residues. V lost 7 bases to trimming and J lost 7 bases, with 19 bases between them. Germline CDR1 MDHEN, CDR2 SYDVKM. Assembly of TCR beta libraries relied on iRepertoire HTBI primers together with Arm-PCR of CDR3 regions. TCRdb re-analysed the multiplex PCR reads in MiXCR, keeping a single row per CDR3 protein. Of fewer than 350,000 distinct CDR3 sequences listed, 15% to 20% are singletons. The sample consisted of peripheral blood mononuclear cells (PBMCs), taken at new diagnosis, from a patient treated with antithyroid drugs. V usage is TRBV28 and J usage is TRBJ1-4; D perhaps matches TRBD1 (5 bases). This receptor was taken from a female donor with Graves disease. CDR3 protein: CASTLRGGGGEKLFF. The CDR3 nucleotides read TGTGCCAGCACCCTAAGGGGCGGCGGGGGTGAAAAACTGTTTTTT.